This TCR beta chain was profiled in a study of T-cell memory formation after mild COVID-19. Study in general: Clusters were largely donor specific. Study results and caveats: Contracting clones from day 15 to 85 had balanced CD4/CD8; later expanders favoured CD4+. Still unconfirmed is whether the second-wave clones peaking on day 37 recognized SARS-CoV-2.

The CDR3 sequence is 17 residues long. Per germline, CDR1 SGHTA and CDR2 FQGNSA. The V gene lost 2 bases and the J gene lost 5 bases, with 19 bases spanning the gap. About this clonotype itself: The antigen is not known.

Employing constant-segment primers, 5'RACE generated TCR alpha and TCR beta cDNA libraries bearing sample barcodes and UMIs. TCRdb re-called the 5' RACE reads with MiXCR, one entry per CDR3 protein. The data hold just under 350,000 distinct CDR3 sequences, with under 15% observed a single time. The chain links TRBV7-2 to TRBJ2-1, with a possible D match to TRBD2 (5 bases). Sequenced input: PBMCs or a T cell subset sorted from them (not recorded which). This receptor was obtained from a man aged 18 to 29 who had mild COVID-19 (a few samples of this study predate the infection). Cell type and time point are not known. In nucleotides, the CDR3 is TGTGCCAGCAGCTTACCATCCAGCGGCGGGCTAGACAATGAGCAGTTCTTC. Its protein product is CASSLPSSGGLDNEQFF.